The next 25 T cell receptor beta chains were all read from a single sample in a study of T cells after yellow fever vaccination. TCRdb re-called the 5' RACE reads through MiXCR, storing one row per CDR3 protein. The sample contains 550,000 or so distinct CDR3 sequences, roughly a fifth of which appear only once. Sequencing used PBMCs, obtained 15 days after the yellow fever booster vaccination. All receptors come from a man aged 30 to 39 who received the YFV17D yellow fever vaccine.

V gene TRBV5-1 combines with J gene TRBJ2-1, with D uncertain. The CDR3 sequence is 15 residues long. V gave up 0 bases and J gave up 7 bases, with 14 bases separating them. Germline values: CDR1 SGHRS, CDR2 YFSETQ. CDR3 sequence (DNA): TGCGCCAGCAGCTTGGCCGGGTTTGCATTGAATGAGCAGTTCTTC. The encoded protein is CASSLAGFALNEQFF. Combining the CDR3 with reference TRBV5-1 and TRBJ2-1 gives the whole variable domain KAGVTQTPRYLIKTRGQQVTLSCSPISGHRSVSWYQQTPGQGLQFLFEYFSETQRNKGNFPGRFSGRQFSNSRSEMNVSTLELGDSALYLCASSLAGFALNEQFFGPGTRLTVL.

This clonotype was detected ten times or more. This chain links TRBV9 with TRBJ2-3; no definite D call. The V gene lost 0 bases and the J gene lost 0 bases, with 8 bases spanning the gap. The CDR3 contains 15 residues. Germline CDR1 is SGDLS and CDR2 is YYNGEE. CDR3 sequence (DNA): TGTGCCAGCAGCGTAGCGGTCAGCAGCACAGATACGCAGTATTTT. This gives the protein CASSVAVSSTDTQYF.

This clonotype was seen only a few times. The chain joins TRBV7-9 to TRBJ1-4; D gene uncertain. Trimming took off 5 bases at V and 5 bases at J, with 6 bases between the two ends. Germline V lookup: CDR1 SEHNR, CDR2 FQNEAQ (reference sequence). This CDR3 is built from 12 residues. In nucleotides, the CDR3 is TGTGCCAGCAGCCCAGAGAATGAAAAACTGTTTTTT. Protein: CASSPENEKLFF.

This clonotype was counted at least ten times. The chain carries TRBV12-3 or TRBV12-4 and TRBJ1-3; tentative D call: TRBD1 (6 bases). V lost 3 bases and J 8 bases, leaving 11 bases between the germline ends. The CDR3 covers 13 residues. The CDR3 coding sequence is TGTGCCAGCAGTTTTGGGGGGCCTGACACCATATATTTT. It translates to CASSFGGPDTIYF.

The chain is built from TRBV6-2 or TRBV6-3 and TRBJ2-4, with 8 bases lining up with TRBD1. The V and J ends lost 5 bases and 7 bases, in that order; junction bases with no gene match: 19. Per the germline V gene, CDR1 is MNHEY and CDR2 is SVGEGT. The CDR3 runs to 18 residues. The CDR3 protein is CASSPIRDRGLTGNIQYF. The CDR3 coding sequence is TGTGCCAGCAGTCCTATTCGAGACAGGGGACTTACGGGGAACATTCAGTACTTC.

This clonotype was seen only a few times. This chain joins TRBV29-1 and TRBJ2-2, with D perhaps TRBD1 (6 bases). This CDR3 has 13 residues. The germline CDR1 and CDR2 sequences are SQVTM and ANQGSEA. V was shortened by 5 bases and J by 1 base, with 8 bases between the two germline ends. The CDR3 nucleotides read TGCAGCGTTCAGGGACAGAACACCGGGGAGCTGTTTTTT. This encodes CSVQGQNTGELFF.

J is TRBJ2-5 and V is TRBV6-1; no firm D call. The CDR3 consists of 14 residues. The V gene lost 6 bases and the J gene lost 4 bases, with 15 bases spanning the gap. The V gene's germline CDR1 is MNHNS and CDR2 SASEGT. CDR3 sequence (DNA): TGTGCCAGCAGCCGATCTTTGACGGCAGAGACCCAGTACTTC. It translates to CASSRSLTAETQYF.

The rearrangement uses TRBV5-1 and TRBJ2-1, with 8 bases that match TRBD2. Looked up from germline, CDR1 is SGHRS and CDR2 is YFSETQ. The CDR3 runs to 16 residues. V trimming: 4 bases; J trimming: 2 bases; junction bases outside the gene matches: 8. CDR3 loop: CASSHTSGGAYNEQFF. CDR3 bases: TGCGCCAGCAGCCATACTAGCGGAGGAGCCTACAATGAGCAGTTCTTC. The whole variable domain, filled in from reference TRBV5-1 and TRBJ2-1, reads KAGVTQTPRYLIKTRGQQVTLSCSPISGHRSVSWYQQTPGQGLQFLFEYFSETQRNKGNFPGRFSGRQFSNSRSEMNVSTLELGDSALYLCASSHTSGGAYNEQFFGPGTRLTVL.

The chain has TRBV29-1 and TRBJ2-5, with TRBD1 matching over 10 bases. The CDR3 contains 18 residues. CDR1 is SQVTM and CDR2 is ANQGSEA in the germline V gene. V gave up 7 bases and J gave up 4 bases; unmatched junction bases: 21. As DNA, the CDR3 is TGCAGCGCAACTGGGGGGTTACCGGGACAGGGGATAGCAGAGACCCAGTACTTC. It encodes CSATGGLPGQGIAETQYF.

This clonotype showed up just once. This sequence joins TRBV12-3 or TRBV12-4 and TRBJ2-3; the match to TRBD1 covers 9 bases. The CDR3 contains 15 residues. The J segment lost 2 bases and the V segment lost 5 bases, leaving 5 bases of the junction unmatched. The CDR3 DNA reads as TGTGCCAGCAGTCCCGGGACAGGGTACACAGATACGCAGTATTTT. Residues: CASSPGTGYTDTQYF.

This clonotype has a handful of counts. The chain couples TRBV27 to TRBJ2-1, with 8 bases aligning to TRBD2. The germline CDR1 and CDR2 sequences are MNHEY and SMNVEV (reference sequence). This CDR3 is built from 15 residues. V lost 9 bases, J lost 2 bases, and 9 bases stayed unmatched. CDR3 amino acids: CASNRREDPYNEQFF. In DNA form, the CDR3 reads TGTGCCAGTAACAGGCGGGAGGATCCCTACAATGAGCAGTTCTTC.

In its sample, this clonotype was seen a few times. The rearrangement uses TRBV5-4 and TRBJ2-5; possible D gene TRBD2, 5 bases. The CDR3 extends over 14 amino acids. Trimming stripped 1 base from V and 5 bases from J, with 12 bases between. Germline CDR1 is SGHNT and CDR2 is YYREEE (reference sequence). The CDR3 is CASSLWLAVETQYF. The CDR3 DNA follows: TGTGCCAGCAGCTTGTGGCTAGCCGTGGAGACCCAGTACTTC.

The chain has TRBV7-2 and TRBJ2-5; 11 bases are shared with TRBD1. Trimming removed 5 bases from V and 7 bases from J; junction bases left unmatched: 6. The CDR3 length is 14 residues. Germline CDR1 SGHTA, CDR2 FQGNSA. The CDR3, as DNA: TGTGCCAGCAGCCTAGGGACAGGGGGAAGGACCCAGTACTTC. Protein sequence: CASSLGTGGRTQYF.

The chain employs TRBV5-6 and TRBJ2-7, with 7 bases identical to TRBD1. The V gene end was trimmed by 4 bases and the J gene end by 6 bases; junction bases not matched to a gene: 10. CDR3 size: 14 residues. Looked up from germline, CDR1 is SGHDT and CDR2 is YYEEEE. The CDR3 DNA reads as TGTGCCAGCAGCCGACCACAGGGGATAGGCGAGCAGTACTTC. Protein sequence: CASSRPQGIGEQYF.

The sample holds a few counts of this clonotype. The chain combines TRBV7-2 with TRBJ2-7; possible D gene TRBD1, 5 bases. In germline, CDR1 is SGHTA, CDR2 FQGNSA. Trimming shortened V by 2 bases and J by 3 bases, and 11 bases separated the two germline ends. This CDR3 region has 14 residues. The CDR3 DNA sequence: TGTGCCAGCAGCTTACTTACAGGTAGCTACGAGCAGTACTTC. Translating it yields CASSLLTGSYEQYF.

This clonotype was counted between two and nine times. The CDR3 reads CASSLTRGFEQFF. The CDR3 DNA reads as TGTGCCAGCAGCTTAACCAGGGGTTTTGAGCAGTTCTTC. The genes are TRBV11-1 and TRBJ2-1; perhaps TRBD1 as D (6 bases). The CDR3 runs to 13 residues. CDR1 SGHAT and CDR2 FQDESV come from the germline V gene (reference sequence). V shed 2 bases and J shed 9 bases, with 11 bases lying between them. The whole variable domain, remainder taken from reference TRBV11-1 and TRBJ2-1, is EAEVAQSPRYKITEKSQAVAFWCDPISGHATLYWYRQILGQGPELLVQFQDESVVDDSQLPKDRFSAERLKGVDSTLKIQPAELGDSAMYLCASSLTRGFEQFFGPGTRLTVL.

The chain combines TRBV7-8 with TRBJ2-5; TRBD1 is a possible D gene (6 bases). The length of the CDR3 is 15 residues. V was cut by 3 bases and J by 4 bases, with 15 bases left in between. The V gene's germline CDR1 is SGHVS and CDR2 FQNEAQ. In DNA, the CDR3 is TGTGCCAGCAGCTTGATCAGGGGTGAGAGAGAGACCCAGTACTTC. It codes for CASSLIRGERETQYF.

This clonotype occurred many times. The chain is built from TRBV28 and TRBJ2-7, with a weak D call TRBD2 (5 bases). The germline V and J ends were trimmed by 3 bases and 6 bases, with 18 bases remaining between them. Germline loops: CDR1 MDHEN, CDR2 SYDVKM. CDR3 size: 15 residues. DNA of the CDR3: TGTGCCAGCAGTTTCCGGACTGTCGGTGTCGGCGAGCAGTACTTC. This gives the protein CASSFRTVGVGEQYF.

This clonotype was counted only a few times. This chain uses TRBV20-1 with TRBJ2-3; D possibly matches TRBD1 or TRBD2 (7 bases each). Per germline, CDR1 DFQATT and CDR2 SNEGSKA (reference sequence). CDR3 size: 14 residues. DNA of the CDR3: TGCAGCCCAGGGGGGGGCGAGGGTACAGATACGCAGTATTTT. It specifies CSPGGGEGTDTQYF.

This sequence joins TRBV7-2 and TRBJ2-3, with 10 bases lining up with TRBD2. The trim removed 0 bases at V and 6 bases at J, leaving 3 bases unmatched. Germline CDR1 reads SGHTA; CDR2 reads FQGNSA. This CDR3 spans 15 amino acids. CDR3 region: CASSLAGTSADTQYF. In DNA form, the CDR3 reads TGTGCCAGCAGCTTAGCCGGGACTAGCGCGGATACGCAGTATTTT.

This clonotype has a handful of counts. The V gene is TRBV11-2, the J gene TRBJ2-7; 8 nucleotides align to TRBD2. This CDR3 spans 16 amino acids. V was pared by 1 base and J by 5 bases, with 10 bases of the junction left unmatched. CDR1 SGHAT and CDR2 FQNNGV come from the germline V gene. The CDR3, as DNA: TGTGCCAGCAGCTTAGCGGGCGGGACTAGAAGTAACGAGCAGTACTTC. This encodes CASSLAGGTRSNEQYF. The whole variable domain, remainder taken from reference TRBV11-2 and TRBJ2-7, is EAGVAQSPRYKIIEKRQSVAFWCNPISGHATLYWYQQILGQGPKLLIQFQNNGVVDDSQLPKDRFSAERLKGVDSTLKIQPAKLEDSAVYLCASSLAGGTRSNEQYFGPGTRLTVT.

The sample holds a few counts of this clonotype. The chain combines TRBV12-3 or TRBV12-4 with TRBJ2-7; D is unclear. The CDR3 runs 13 residues. Trimming shortened V by 1 base and J by 7 bases, and 11 bases separated the two germline ends. CDR3 in amino acids: CASSLETMGEQYF. DNA for the CDR3: TGTGCCAGCAGTTTAGAAACCATGGGTGAGCAGTACTTC.

This chain links TRBV7-9 with TRBJ2-1; no definite D call. V was shortened by 3 bases and J by 0 bases, with 6 bases between the two germline ends. Germline V gene data show CDR1 as SEHNR and CDR2 as FQNEAQ (reference sequence). CDR3 size: 14 residues. The CDR3 nucleotides read TGTGCCAGCAGCTTCCCTGACTCCTACAATGAGCAGTTCTTC. Its protein product is CASSFPDSYNEQFF.

This rearrangement joins TRBV5-1 to TRBJ1-1, with D perhaps matching TRBD1 (5 bases). Trimming stripped 1 base from V and 7 bases from J, with 8 bases between. The CDR3 is 12 amino acids. The germline CDR1 and CDR2 sequences are SGHRS and YFSETQ. CDR3 protein: CASSLRDGEAFF. The CDR3 DNA is TGCGCCAGCAGCTTGAGGGACGGTGAAGCTTTCTTT.

The chain links TRBV7-9 to TRBJ1-2; perhaps TRBD1 as D (6 bases). The length of the CDR3 is 16 residues. CDR1 and CDR2 (germline): SEHNR, FQNEAQ (reference sequence). V was cut by 1 base and J by 4 bases, with 16 bases left in between. The CDR3 DNA sequence: TGTGCCAGCAGCTTAGATGGTTTGGGCAGGGGCTATGGCTACACCTTC. It encodes CASSLDGLGRGYGYTF.